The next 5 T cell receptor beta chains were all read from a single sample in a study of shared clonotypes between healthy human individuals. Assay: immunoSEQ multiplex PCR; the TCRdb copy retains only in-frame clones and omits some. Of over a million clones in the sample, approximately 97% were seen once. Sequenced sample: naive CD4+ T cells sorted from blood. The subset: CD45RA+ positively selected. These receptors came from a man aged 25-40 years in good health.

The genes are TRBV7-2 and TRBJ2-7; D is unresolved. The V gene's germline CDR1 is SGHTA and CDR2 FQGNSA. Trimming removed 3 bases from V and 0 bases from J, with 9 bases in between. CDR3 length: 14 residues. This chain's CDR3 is CASSFYPSSYEQYF. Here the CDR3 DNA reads TGTGCCAGCAGCTTCTATCCGAGCTCCTACGAGCAGTACTTC. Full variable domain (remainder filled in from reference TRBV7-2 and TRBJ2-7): GAGVSQSPSNKVTEKGKDVELRCDPISGHTALYWYRQSLGQGLEFLIYFQGNSAPDKSGLPSDRFSAERTGGSVSTLTIQRTQQEDSAVYLCASSFYPSSYEQYFGPGTRLTVT.

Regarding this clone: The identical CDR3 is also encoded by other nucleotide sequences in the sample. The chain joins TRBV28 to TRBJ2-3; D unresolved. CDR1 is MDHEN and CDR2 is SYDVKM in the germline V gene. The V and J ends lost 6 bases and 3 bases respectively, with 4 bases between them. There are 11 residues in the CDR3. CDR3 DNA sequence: TGTGCCAGCAGGGGAACAGATACGCAGTATTTT. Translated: CASRGTDTQYF.

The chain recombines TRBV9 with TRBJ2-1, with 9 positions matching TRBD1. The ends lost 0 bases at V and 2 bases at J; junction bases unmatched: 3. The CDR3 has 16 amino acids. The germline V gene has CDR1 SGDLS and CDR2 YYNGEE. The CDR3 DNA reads TGTGCCAGCAGCGTAGAGGGGACAGGGCCCTACAATGAGCAGTTCTTC. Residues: CASSVEGTGPYNEQFF.

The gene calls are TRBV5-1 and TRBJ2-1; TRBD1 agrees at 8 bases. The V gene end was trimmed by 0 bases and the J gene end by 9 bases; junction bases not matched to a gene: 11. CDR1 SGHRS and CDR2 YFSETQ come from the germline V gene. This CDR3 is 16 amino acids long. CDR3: CASSLGETGVEGEQFF. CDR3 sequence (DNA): TGCGCCAGCAGCTTGGGGGAGACAGGGGTTGAGGGTGAGCAGTTCTTC. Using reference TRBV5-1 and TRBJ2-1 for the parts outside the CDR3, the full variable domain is KAGVTQTPRYLIKTRGQQVTLSCSPISGHRSVSWYQQTPGQGLQFLFEYFSETQRNKGNFPGRFSGRQFSNSRSEMNVSTLELGDSALYLCASSLGETGVEGEQFFGPGTRLTVL.

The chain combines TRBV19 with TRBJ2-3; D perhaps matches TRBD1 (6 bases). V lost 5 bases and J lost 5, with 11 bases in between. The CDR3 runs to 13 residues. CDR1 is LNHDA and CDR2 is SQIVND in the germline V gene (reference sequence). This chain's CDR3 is CASSPQGLDTQYF. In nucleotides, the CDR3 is TGTGCCAGTAGTCCGCAGGGGTTAGATACGCAGTATTTT.